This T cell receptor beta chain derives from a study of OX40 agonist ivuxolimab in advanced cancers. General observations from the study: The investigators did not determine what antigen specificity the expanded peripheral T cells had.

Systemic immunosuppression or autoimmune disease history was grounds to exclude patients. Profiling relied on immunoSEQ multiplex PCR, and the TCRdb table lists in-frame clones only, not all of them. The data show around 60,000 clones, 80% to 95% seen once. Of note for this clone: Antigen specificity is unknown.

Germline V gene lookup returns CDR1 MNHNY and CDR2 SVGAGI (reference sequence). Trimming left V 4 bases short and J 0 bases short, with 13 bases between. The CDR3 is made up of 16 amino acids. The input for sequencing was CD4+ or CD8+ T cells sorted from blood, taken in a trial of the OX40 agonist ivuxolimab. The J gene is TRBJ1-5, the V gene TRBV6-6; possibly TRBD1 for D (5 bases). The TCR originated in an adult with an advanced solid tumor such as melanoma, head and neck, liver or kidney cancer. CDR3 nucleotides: TGTGCCAGCAGTTCTCCCGACAGTGATAGCAATCAGCCCCAGCATTTT. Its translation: CASSSPDSDSNQPQHF.